The 30 T cell receptor beta chains reported below all come from one sample, sequenced in a study of identical twins. TCRdb used MiXCR to reprocess the 5' RACE reads, holding one entry per CDR3 protein. Of 150,000 or so distinct CDR3 sequences in the sample, under 4.5% were seen once. The material sequenced was memory T cells sorted from blood. Receptors originate from a man aged 18 to 30 in good health.

This clonotype was recorded at least ten times. The J gene is TRBJ1-1, the V gene TRBV12-5; 7 positions agree with TRBD1. The V and J ends lost 1 base and 4 bases, in that order; junction bases with no gene match: 6. The CDR3 is made up of 15 amino acids. The germline V gene has CDR1 LGHNT and CDR2 FRNRAP. The CDR3 reads CASGLAAGQVTEAFF. The CDR3 coding sequence is TGTGCTAGTGGTTTGGCAGCCGGACAGGTCACTGAAGCTTTCTTT.

This clonotype was detected many times. V usage is TRBV10-2 and J usage is TRBJ2-1; TRBD2 matches 12 bases. The CDR3 is made up of 14 amino acids. Germline V gives CDR1 WSHSY, CDR2 SAAADI. V shed 5 bases, J shed 8 bases, and the junction held 4 bases outside the gene matches. DNA for the CDR3: TGCGCCAGCAGTCCTAGCGGGAGGGCCGATGAGCAGTTCTTC. It codes for CASSPSGRADEQFF.

This clonotype was found many times. This chain connects TRBV10-3 to TRBJ2-1, with 7 bases that match TRBD2. The CDR3 has 16 residues. The J segment lost 5 bases and the V segment lost 0 bases, leaving 7 bases of the junction unmatched. Per germline, CDR1 ENHRY and CDR2 SYGVKD. CDR3 nucleotides: TGTGCCATCAGTGAGTCGAATGCGGGAGTCGACAATGAGCAGTTCTTC. Protein: CAISESNAGVDNEQFF.

At least ten counts were recorded for this clonotype. The chain uses TRBV12-3 or TRBV12-4 and TRBJ2-7; D is tentatively TRBD1 or TRBD2 (5 bases each). This CDR3 has 14 amino acids. The V end was cut by 6 bases, the J end by 5 bases, with 17 bases between. CDR3 residues: CASSLGTRPNEQYF. The CDR3 DNA sequence: TGTGCCAGCAGCCTGGGGACCCGCCCTAACGAGCAGTACTTC.

This clonotype was seen repeatedly, ten times or more. The chain couples TRBV28 to TRBJ1-5; TRBD1 aligns across 7 bases. CDR1 is MDHEN, CDR2 SYDVKM, per germline. The V and J ends lost 6 bases and 3 bases, in that order; junction bases with no gene match: 8. CDR3 length equals 15 residues. The CDR3 is CASSLRGGYNQPQHF. CDR3 in DNA: TGTGCCAGCAGCTTGAGAGGGGGCTACAATCAGCCCCAGCATTTT.

This clonotype was detected many times. The CDR3 DNA reads TGTGCCAGCAGTTTACCTGGGTCCAATGAGCAGTTCTTC. Its translation: CASSLPGSNEQFF. The chain employs TRBV12-3 or TRBV12-4 and TRBJ2-1; unclear D gene. The CDR3 covers 13 residues. V lost 2 bases and J lost 6, with 8 bases in between.

This clonotype was found many times. The chain employs TRBV9 and TRBJ2-1; 10 nucleotides match TRBD2. V lost 0 bases and J lost 8; bases outside the gene matches: 8. Germline CDR1 is SGDLS and CDR2 is YYNGEE. The CDR3 length is 16 residues. Here the CDR3 reads CASSVGVAGGRDEQFF. The CDR3 DNA follows: TGTGCCAGCAGCGTAGGGGTAGCGGGAGGTAGGGATGAGCAGTTCTTC. Drawing the rest from reference TRBV9 and TRBJ2-1, the complete variable domain is DSGVTQTPKHLITATGQRVTLRCSPRSGDLSVYWYQQSLDQGLQFLIQYYNGEERAKGNILERFSAQQFPDLHSELNLSSLELGDSALYFCASSVGVAGGRDEQFFGPGTRLTVL.

This rearrangement joins TRBV5-8 to TRBJ2-3, with a possible D match to TRBD2 (5 bases). Germline V gene data show CDR1 as SGHTS and CDR2 as YDEGEE. CDR3 length: 16 amino acids. V dropped 0 bases and J dropped 0 bases, with 11 bases sitting between them. The CDR3 DNA reads as TGTGCCAGCAGCTTGGTGTGGAGGTCTAGCACAGATACGCAGTATTTT. Amino acid sequence: CASSLVWRSSTDTQYF.

This clonotype was detected ten times or more. The chain employs TRBV28 and TRBJ2-2; 13 bases are a match to TRBD2. The CDR3 contains 16 residues. Trimming took 2 bases from V and 7 from J; bases not matched to a gene: 4. Germline CDR1 reads MDHEN; CDR2 reads SYDVKM. CDR3 nucleotides: TGTGCCAGCAGTTTAACTAGCGGGAGGGCCGGCGGGGAGCTGTTTTTT. Residues: CASSLTSGRAGGELFF.

This clonotype appeared many times. The chain couples TRBV20-1 to TRBJ2-7; perhaps TRBD2 as D (6 bases). The CDR3 covers 14 residues. V dropped 3 bases and J dropped 5 bases, with 17 bases sitting between them. Germline CDR1 reads DFQATT; CDR2 reads SNEGSKA (reference sequence). The CDR3 DNA follows: TGCAGTGCTAGTCCTCCCCGGGAGACAAACGAGCAGTACTTC. This sequence encodes CSASPPRETNEQYF.

Ten or more counts support this clonotype. DNA of the CDR3: TGCAGCGCGGGTCTTGACCTGAACTATGGCTACACCTTC. This codes for CSAGLDLNYGYTF. J is TRBJ1-2 and V is TRBV29-1; D gene unclear. Between the trimmed V and J ends, which lost 7 bases and 2 bases, there was a span of 14 bases. Germline V gene data show CDR1 as SQVTM and CDR2 as ANQGSEA. The CDR3 runs 13 residues.

This clonotype was detected many times. This chain connects TRBV12-3 or TRBV12-4 to TRBJ2-1; 10 bases are shared with TRBD2. CDR3 length: 17 amino acids. After removal of 1 base from V and 3 bases from J, the junction contained 6 bases not matched to a gene. The CDR3 nucleotides are TGTGCCAGCAGTTTAGAGGCTAGCGGGGGCTACTACAATGAGCAGTTCTTC. Amino acids: CASSLEASGGYYNEQFF.

This clonotype was counted only a few times. The junction differs from germline at one of its ends, possibly a read error. CDR3 sequence: CAGSLGQGRSYGYTF. The CDR3, as DNA: TGTGCCGGCAGCTTAGGGCAGGGTCGCAGCTATGGCTACACCTTC. The J gene is TRBJ1-2, the V gene TRBV7-9, with D possibly matching TRBD1 (5 bases). Germline CDR1 SEHNR, CDR2 FQNEAQ (reference sequence). The CDR3 has 15 amino acids.

This clonotype was seen at least ten times. The gene calls are TRBV19 and TRBJ1-5; D not resolved. Trimming left V 7 bases short and J 0 bases short, with 19 bases between. The CDR3 sequence is 17 residues long. Germline-derived CDR1 and CDR2 are LNHDA and SQIVND (reference sequence). CDR3 loop: CASKFLDQSYSNQPQHF. The CDR3 region has the DNA TGTGCCAGTAAATTTCTCGACCAGAGTTATAGCAATCAGCCCCAGCATTTT.

A note on this clonotype: A clone one base away is much larger, so this may be a read error. The rearrangement joins TRBV28 to TRBJ2-6, with D tentatively TRBD1 (6 bases). The CDR3 is made up of 15 amino acids. Germline CDR1 and CDR2: MDHEN and SYDVKM. V gave up 6 bases and J gave up 6 bases, with 15 bases separating them. The CDR3 spells CASRGNRAEANVLTF. The CDR3 nucleotides are TGTGCCAGCAGGGGAAACAGGGCTGAGGCCAACGTCCTGACTTTC.

This clonotype has ten or more counts. This rearrangement joins TRBV24-1 to TRBJ2-1; TRBD2 agrees at 14 bases. The CDR3 consists of 20 residues. V dropped 1 base and J dropped 0; count of bases not matched to a gene: 7. Germline V lookup: CDR1 KGHDR, CDR2 SFDVKD. For the CDR3, the DNA is TGTGCCACCAGTGATTTACCGGGACTAGCGGGGGACCCCTCCTACAATGAGCAGTTCTTC. The encoded protein is CATSDLPGLAGDPSYNEQFF.

The sample holds many counts of this clonotype. The V gene is TRBV3-1, the J gene TRBJ2-1; D call uncertain. Trimming stripped 1 base from V and 12 bases from J, with 10 bases between. This CDR3 has 12 residues. Germline values: CDR1 LGHDT, CDR2 YNNKEL (reference sequence). Written as DNA, the CDR3 is TGTGCCAGCAGCCAAGGAGCGTTCGGGCAGTTCTTC. It yields the protein CASSQGAFGQFF.

This clonotype has a count of ten or more. The rearrangement joins TRBV20-1 to TRBJ1-3; tentative D call: TRBD1 (5 bases). V was shortened by 3 bases and J by 0 bases, with 6 bases between the two germline ends. CDR1 is DFQATT, CDR2 SNEGSKA, per germline (reference sequence). This CDR3 has 13 residues. The CDR3 is CSARGDSGNTIYF. The CDR3 nucleotides are TGCAGTGCTAGGGGGGACTCTGGAAACACCATATATTTT.

The table lists this clonotype with many counts. The rearrangement uses TRBV12-3 or TRBV12-4 and TRBJ1-6; D gene uncertain. Trimming cost V 6 bases and J 2 bases, with 11 bases left between them. The CDR3 covers 15 residues. CDR3 sequence reads: CASSPARTYNSPLHF. CDR3 coding DNA: TGTGCCAGCAGCCCCGCGAGGACCTATAATTCACCCCTCCACTTT.

The table lists this clonotype with many counts. The rearrangement links TRBV6-5 to TRBJ2-6, with unresolved D. CDR3 size: 16 residues. The V gene lost 6 bases and the J gene lost 4 bases, with 16 bases spanning the gap. In germline, CDR1 is MNHEY, CDR2 SVGAGI. The CDR3 bases are TGTGCCAGCAGCCACTCCAGAAGGACGGGGGCCAACGTCCTGACTTTC. Translating it yields CASSHSRRTGANVLTF.

Ten or more counts support this clonotype. The CDR3 DNA sequence: TGTGCCAGCAGCGCAGGCCGGGACAGGGAACACACCTTC. This translates into CASSAGRDREHTF. The V and J genes are TRBV5-6 and TRBJ1-2; TRBD1 agrees at 9 bases. J lost 12 bases, V lost 4 bases, and 10 bases had no gene match. This CDR3 region has 13 residues. Germline V gives CDR1 SGHDT, CDR2 YYEEEE.

This clonotype was seen ten or more times. V gene TRBV6-2 or TRBV6-3 combines with J gene TRBJ2-1; TRBD2 aligns across 8 bases. The V segment lost 0 bases and the J segment 15 bases; nucleotides outside the gene matches: 4. The CDR3 is 12 amino acids. Per the germline V gene, CDR1 is MNHEY and CDR2 is SVGEGT. The CDR3: CASSYSMRGVFF. The CDR3 DNA follows: TGTGCCAGCAGTTACTCGATGCGGGGGGTGTTCTTC.

In this sample, this clonotype turned up many times. The rearrangement uses TRBV7-9 and TRBJ1-3, with D hard to call. Germline CDR1 is SEHNR and CDR2 is FQNEAQ (reference sequence). CDR3 length: 13 amino acids. Trimming left V 7 bases short and J 4 bases short, with 11 bases between. This chain's CDR3 is CASTTRAGNTIYF. As DNA, the CDR3 is TGTGCCAGCACCACACGGGCAGGAAACACCATATATTTT.

This clonotype was observed at least ten times. The V gene is TRBV6-5, the J gene TRBJ1-1, with TRBD1 identical over 9 bases. The CDR3 is made up of 14 amino acids. Trimming took 2 bases from V and 5 from J; bases not matched to a gene: 3. CDR1 and CDR2 (germline): MNHEY, SVGAGI. CDR3 sequence: CASSYATGGTEAFF. The DNA for the CDR3 is TGTGCCAGCAGTTACGCGACAGGGGGAACTGAAGCTTTCTTT.

This clonotype was seen at least ten times. This chain connects TRBV7-2 to TRBJ2-5; 7 nucleotides line up with TRBD2. The CDR3 totals 15 residues. The V gene's germline CDR1 is SGHTA and CDR2 FQGNSA. Trimming cost V 5 bases and J 5 bases; bases outside gene matches: 11. The CDR3: CASSPRGGEWETQYF. CDR3 in DNA: TGTGCCAGCAGCCCTAGGGGAGGGGAATGGGAGACCCAGTACTTC.

This clonotype was counted ten times or more. The rearrangement joins TRBV12-3 or TRBV12-4 to TRBJ2-1; D possibly corresponds to TRBD1 (5 bases). The CDR3 is 12 amino acids. The germline V and J ends were trimmed by 6 bases and 7 bases, with 10 bases remaining between them. The CDR3 spells CASSPTDNEQFF. The CDR3, as DNA: TGTGCCAGCAGCCCGACAGATAATGAGCAGTTCTTC.

This clonotype was found many times. The chain couples TRBV7-2 to TRBJ2-2; D tentatively fits TRBD1 or TRBD2 (5 bases each). This CDR3 spans 19 amino acids. Trimming left V 2 bases short and J 2 bases short, with 21 bases between. Per the germline V gene, CDR1 is SGHTA and CDR2 is FQGNSA. CDR3 amino acids: CASSLTRIRVRGNTGELFF. CDR3 sequence (DNA): TGTGCCAGCAGCTTAACGCGTATCCGGGTGAGGGGTAACACCGGGGAGCTGTTTTTT.

This chain joins TRBV7-6 and TRBJ2-1, with D uncertain. Germline V CDR1 and CDR2: SGHVS, FNYEAQ. V lost 3 bases, J lost 10 bases, and 13 bases lay in between. The CDR3 runs 13 residues. CDR3 in amino acids: CASSLAVPNEQFF. The CDR3 DNA reads TGTGCCAGCAGCTTGGCAGTGCCCAACGAGCAGTTCTTC. The full variable domain, rest sourced from reference TRBV7-6 and TRBJ2-1, is GAGVSQSPRYKVTKRGQDVALRCDPISGHVSLYWYRQALGQGPEFLTYFNYEAQQDKSGLPNDRFSAERPEGSISTLTIQRTEQRDSAMYRCASSLAVPNEQFFGPGTRLTVL.

This clonotype was observed many times. The chain combines TRBV20-1 with TRBJ2-2, with no clear D. V lost 3 bases to trimming and J lost 1 base, with 9 bases between them. The CDR3 sequence is 14 residues long. Per germline, CDR1 DFQATT and CDR2 SNEGSKA (reference sequence). This CDR3 is CSASRQMNTGELFF. The CDR3 nucleotides read TGCAGTGCTAGTCGGCAGATGAACACCGGGGAGCTGTTTTTT.

This clonotype has at least ten counts. The chain has TRBV5-1 and TRBJ2-5; possibly TRBD2 for D (6 bases). CDR1 SGHRS and CDR2 YFSETQ come from the germline V gene. Between the trimmed V and J ends, which lost 5 bases and 3 bases, there was a span of 11 bases. CDR3 length: 13 residues. CDR3 nucleotides: TGCGCCAGCAGTGGGACTGATGAAGAGACCCAGTACTTC. Its protein product is CASSGTDEETQYF.